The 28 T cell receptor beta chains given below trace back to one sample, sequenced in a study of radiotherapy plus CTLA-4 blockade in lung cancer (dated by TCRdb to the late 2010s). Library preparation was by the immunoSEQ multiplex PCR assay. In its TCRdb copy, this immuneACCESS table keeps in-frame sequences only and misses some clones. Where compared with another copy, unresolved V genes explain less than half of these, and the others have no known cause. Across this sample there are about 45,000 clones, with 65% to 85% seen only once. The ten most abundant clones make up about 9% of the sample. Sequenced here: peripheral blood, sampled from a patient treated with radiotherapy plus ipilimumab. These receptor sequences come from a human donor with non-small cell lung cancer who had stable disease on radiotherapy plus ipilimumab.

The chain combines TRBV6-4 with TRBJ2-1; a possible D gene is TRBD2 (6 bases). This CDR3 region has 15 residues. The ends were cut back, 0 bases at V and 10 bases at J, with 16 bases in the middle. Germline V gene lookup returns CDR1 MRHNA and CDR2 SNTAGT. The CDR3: CASSDSSSLASEQFF. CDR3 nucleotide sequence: TGTGCCAGCAGTGACTCGTCGTCACTAGCCTCGGAGCAGTTCTTC.

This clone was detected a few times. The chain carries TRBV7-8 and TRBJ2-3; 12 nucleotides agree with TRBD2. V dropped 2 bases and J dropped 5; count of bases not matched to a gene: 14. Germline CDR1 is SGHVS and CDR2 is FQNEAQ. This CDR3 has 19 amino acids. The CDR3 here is CASSLTASGGARLRDTQYF. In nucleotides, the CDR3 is TGTGCCAGCAGCTTAACGGCTAGCGGGGGGGCGCGGTTGCGAGATACGCAGTATTTT.

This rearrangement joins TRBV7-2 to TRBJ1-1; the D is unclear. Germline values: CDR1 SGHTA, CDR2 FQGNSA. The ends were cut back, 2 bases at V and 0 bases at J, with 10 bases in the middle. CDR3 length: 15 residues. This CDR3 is CASSLNERLNTEAFF. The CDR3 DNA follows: TGTGCCAGCAGCTTAAATGAACGGTTGAACACTGAAGCTTTCTTT.

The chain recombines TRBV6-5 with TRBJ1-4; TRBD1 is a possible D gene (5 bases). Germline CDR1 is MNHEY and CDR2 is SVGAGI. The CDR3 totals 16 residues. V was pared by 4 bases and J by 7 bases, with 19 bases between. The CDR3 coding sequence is TGTGCCAGCAGTTTGACCGGGACCTCGGGCGGTGAAAAACTGTTTTTT. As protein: CASSLTGTSGGEKLFF.

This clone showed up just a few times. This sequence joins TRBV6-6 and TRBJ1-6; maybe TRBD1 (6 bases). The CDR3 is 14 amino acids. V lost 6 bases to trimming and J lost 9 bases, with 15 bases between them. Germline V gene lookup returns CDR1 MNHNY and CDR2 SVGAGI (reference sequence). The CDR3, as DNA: TGTGCCAGCAGAACAGGGAGTAGCGGTTCACCCCTCCACTTT. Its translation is CASRTGSSGSPLHF.

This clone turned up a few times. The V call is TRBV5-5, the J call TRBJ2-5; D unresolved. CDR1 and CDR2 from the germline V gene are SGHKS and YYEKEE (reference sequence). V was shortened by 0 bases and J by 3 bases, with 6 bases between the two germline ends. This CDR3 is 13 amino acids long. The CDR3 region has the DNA TGTGCCAGCAGCTTGGACGTGGAAGAGACCCAGTACTTC. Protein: CASSLDVEETQYF.

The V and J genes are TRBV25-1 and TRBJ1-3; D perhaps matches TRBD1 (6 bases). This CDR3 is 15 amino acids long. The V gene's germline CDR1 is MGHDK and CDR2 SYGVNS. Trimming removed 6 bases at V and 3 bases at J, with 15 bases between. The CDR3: CASSEARGYGNTIYF. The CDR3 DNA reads TGTGCCAGCAGCGAGGCCAGGGGCTATGGAAACACCATATATTTT. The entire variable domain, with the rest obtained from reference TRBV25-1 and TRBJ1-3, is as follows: EADIYQTPRYLVIGTGKKITLECSQTMGHDKMYWYQQDPGMELHLIHYSYGVNSTEKGDLSSESTVSRIRTEHFPLTLESARPSHTSQYLCASSEARGYGNTIYFGEGSWLTVV.

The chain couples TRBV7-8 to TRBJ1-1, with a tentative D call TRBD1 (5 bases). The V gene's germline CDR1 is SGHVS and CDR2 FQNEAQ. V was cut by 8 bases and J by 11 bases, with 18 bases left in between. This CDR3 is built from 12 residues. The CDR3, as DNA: TGTGCCAGCTGGGGCCCGGGAGGTAGGGCTTTCTTT. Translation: CASWGPGGRAFF.

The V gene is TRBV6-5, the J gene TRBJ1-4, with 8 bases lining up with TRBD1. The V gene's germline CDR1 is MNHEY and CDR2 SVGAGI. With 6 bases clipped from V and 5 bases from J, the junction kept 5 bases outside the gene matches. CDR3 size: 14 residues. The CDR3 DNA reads TGTGCCAGCAGCTCAGGGGGCAGCAATGAAAAACTGTTTTTT. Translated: CASSSGGSNEKLFF.

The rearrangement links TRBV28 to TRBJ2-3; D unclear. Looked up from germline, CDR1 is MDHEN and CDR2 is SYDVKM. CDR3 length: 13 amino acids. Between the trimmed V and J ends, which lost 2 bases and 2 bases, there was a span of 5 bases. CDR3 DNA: TGTGCCAGCAGTTTACCGGCCACAGATACGCAGTATTTT. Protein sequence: CASSLPATDTQYF.

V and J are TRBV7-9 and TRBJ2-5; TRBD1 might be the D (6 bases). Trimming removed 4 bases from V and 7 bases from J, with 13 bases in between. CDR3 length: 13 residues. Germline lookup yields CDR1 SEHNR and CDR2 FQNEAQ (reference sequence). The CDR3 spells CASSWDTTGTQYF. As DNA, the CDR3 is TGTGCCAGCAGCTGGGACACCACGGGGACCCAGTACTTC.

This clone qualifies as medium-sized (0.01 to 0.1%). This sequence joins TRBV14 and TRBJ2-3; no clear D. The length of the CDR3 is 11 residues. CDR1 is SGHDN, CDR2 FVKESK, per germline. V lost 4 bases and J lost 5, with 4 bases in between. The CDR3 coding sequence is TGTGCCAGCAGCCTCGAAGATACGCAGTATTTT. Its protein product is CASSLEDTQYF.

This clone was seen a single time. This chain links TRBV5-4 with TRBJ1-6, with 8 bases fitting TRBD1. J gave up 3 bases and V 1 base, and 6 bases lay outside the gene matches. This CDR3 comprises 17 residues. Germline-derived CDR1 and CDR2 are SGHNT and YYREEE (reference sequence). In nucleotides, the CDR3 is TGTGCCAGCAGCTTGAGGACAGGGTCGGACTATAATTCACCCCTCCACTTT. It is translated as CASSLRTGSDYNSPLHF. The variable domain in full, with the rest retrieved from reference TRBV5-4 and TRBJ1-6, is ETGVTQSPTHLIKTRGQQVTLRCSSQSGHNTVSWYQQALGQGPQFIFQYYREEENGRGNFPPRFSGLQFPNYSSELNVNALELDDSALYLCASSLRTGSDYNSPLHFGNGTRLTVT.

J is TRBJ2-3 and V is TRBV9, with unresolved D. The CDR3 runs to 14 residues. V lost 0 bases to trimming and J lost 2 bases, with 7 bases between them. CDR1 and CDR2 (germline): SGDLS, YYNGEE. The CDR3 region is CASSVDGFTDTQYF. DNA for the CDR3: TGTGCCAGCAGCGTAGACGGTTTCACAGATACGCAGTATTTT.

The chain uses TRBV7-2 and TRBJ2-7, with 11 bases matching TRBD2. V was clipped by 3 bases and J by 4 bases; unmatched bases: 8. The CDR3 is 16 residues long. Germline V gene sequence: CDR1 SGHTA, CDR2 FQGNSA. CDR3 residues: CASSFGDLAGGYEQYF. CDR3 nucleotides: TGTGCCAGCAGCTTTGGAGACCTAGCGGGGGGTTACGAGCAGTACTTC.

CDR3 amino acids: CASNEGSPNYGYTF. In DNA form, the CDR3 reads TGCGCCAGCAATGAGGGCAGTCCTAACTATGGCTACACCTTC. The rearrangement uses TRBV5-1 and TRBJ1-2; no clear D. This CDR3 is 14 amino acids long. Trimming pared 6 bases from V and 0 bases from J, leaving 12 bases between. The germline V gene has CDR1 SGHRS and CDR2 YFSETQ.

CDR3 nucleotide sequence: TGTGCCAGCAGCCCATTATTTCCTGAGCAGTTCTTC. Its translation is CASSPLFPEQFF. J is TRBJ2-1 and V is TRBV7-2; D uncertain. The germline V gene has CDR1 SGHTA and CDR2 FQGNSA. The germline V and J ends were trimmed by 5 bases and 9 bases, with 11 bases remaining between them. The CDR3 runs to 12 residues.

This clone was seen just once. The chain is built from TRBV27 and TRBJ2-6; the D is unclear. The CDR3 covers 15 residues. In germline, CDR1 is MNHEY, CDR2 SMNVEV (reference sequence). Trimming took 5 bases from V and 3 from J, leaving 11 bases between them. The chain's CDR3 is CASSPGRFGANVLTF. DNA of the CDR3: TGTGCCAGCAGTCCCGGACGGTTTGGGGCCAACGTCCTGACTTTC.

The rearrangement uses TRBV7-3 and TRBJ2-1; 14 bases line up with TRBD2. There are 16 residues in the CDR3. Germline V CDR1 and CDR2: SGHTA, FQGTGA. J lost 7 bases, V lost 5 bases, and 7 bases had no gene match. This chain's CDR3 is CASSTGLAGGRNEQFF. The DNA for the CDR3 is TGTGCCAGCAGCACAGGACTAGCGGGGGGTCGAAATGAGCAGTTCTTC.

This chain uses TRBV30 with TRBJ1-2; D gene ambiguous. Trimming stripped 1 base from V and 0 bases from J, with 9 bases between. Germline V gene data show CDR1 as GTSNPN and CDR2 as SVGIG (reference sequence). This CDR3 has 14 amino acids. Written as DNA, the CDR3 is TGTGCCTGGAGTGAGGACTGGGCTAACTATGGCTACACCTTC. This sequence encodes CAWSEDWANYGYTF.

The CDR3 DNA is TGTGCCAGTAGGGTCCCAGGGGGCGCTGGTGGCTACACCTTC. The encoded protein is CASRVPGGAGGYTF. V usage is TRBV19 and J usage is TRBJ1-2; 8 nucleotides agree with TRBD1. The CDR3 covers 14 residues. In germline, CDR1 is LNHDA, CDR2 SQIVND (reference sequence). After removal of 6 bases from V and 7 bases from J, the junction contained 10 bases not matched to a gene.

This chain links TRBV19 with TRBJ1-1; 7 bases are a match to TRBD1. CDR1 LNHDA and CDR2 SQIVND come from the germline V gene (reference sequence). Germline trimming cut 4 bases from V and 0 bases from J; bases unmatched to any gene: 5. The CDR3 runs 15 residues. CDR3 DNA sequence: TGTGCCAGTAGTAACCCCGACAGGGTGAACACTGAAGCTTTCTTT. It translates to CASSNPDRVNTEAFF. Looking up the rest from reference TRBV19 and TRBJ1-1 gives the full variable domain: DGGITQSPKYLFRKEGQNVTLSCEQNLNHDAMYWYRQDPGQGLRLIYYSQIVNDFQKGDIAEGYSVSREKKESFPLTVTSAQKNPTAFYLCASSNPDRVNTEAFFGQGTRLTVV.

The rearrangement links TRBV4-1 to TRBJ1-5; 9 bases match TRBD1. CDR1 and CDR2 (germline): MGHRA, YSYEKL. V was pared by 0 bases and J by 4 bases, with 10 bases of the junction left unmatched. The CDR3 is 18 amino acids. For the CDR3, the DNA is TGCGCCAGCAGCCAAGAGCCCCCGACAGGGGGGTTTAATCAGCCCCAGCATTTT. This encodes CASSQEPPTGGFNQPQHF.

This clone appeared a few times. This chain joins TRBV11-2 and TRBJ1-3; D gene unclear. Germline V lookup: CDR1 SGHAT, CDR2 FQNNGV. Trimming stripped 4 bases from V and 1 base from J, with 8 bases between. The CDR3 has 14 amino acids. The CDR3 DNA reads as TGTGCCAGCAGCTCGAGTAGGTCTGGAAACACCATATATTTT. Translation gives CASSSSRSGNTIYF. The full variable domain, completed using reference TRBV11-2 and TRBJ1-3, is EAGVAQSPRYKIIEKRQSVAFWCNPISGHATLYWYQQILGQGPKLLIQFQNNGVVDDSQLPKDRFSAERLKGVDSTLKIQPAKLEDSAVYLCASSSSRSGNTIYFGEGSWLTVV.

CDR3 DNA sequence: TGCAGCGCCCTTGGACAGGGGTCCGGGGAGCTGTTTTTT. It is translated as CSALGQGSGELFF. This chain connects TRBV29-1 to TRBJ2-2; 9 positions match TRBD1. Trimming at V came to 7 bases and at J to 6 bases, leaving 6 bases not matched to a gene. Germline V CDR1 and CDR2: SQVTM, ANQGSEA. This CDR3 comprises 13 residues.

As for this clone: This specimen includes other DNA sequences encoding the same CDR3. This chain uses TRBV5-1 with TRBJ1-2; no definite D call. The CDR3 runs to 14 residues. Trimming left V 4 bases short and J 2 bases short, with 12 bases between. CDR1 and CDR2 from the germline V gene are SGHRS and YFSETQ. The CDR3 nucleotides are TGCGCCAGCAGCCATGAGACACAAAACTATGGCTACACCTTC. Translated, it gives CASSHETQNYGYTF.

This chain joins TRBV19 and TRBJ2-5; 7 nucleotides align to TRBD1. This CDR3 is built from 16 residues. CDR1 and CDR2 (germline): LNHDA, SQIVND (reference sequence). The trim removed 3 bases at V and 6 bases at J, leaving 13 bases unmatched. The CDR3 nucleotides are TGTGCCAGTAGTATGGGGACAGTCGGAGTCGAAAAGACCCAGTACTTC. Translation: CASSMGTVGVEKTQYF.

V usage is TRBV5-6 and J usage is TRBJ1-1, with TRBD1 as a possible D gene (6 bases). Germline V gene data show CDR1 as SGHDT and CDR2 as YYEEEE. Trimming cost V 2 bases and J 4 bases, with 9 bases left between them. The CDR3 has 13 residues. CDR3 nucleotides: TGTGCCAGCAGCTTCGGGGGCGGCACTGAAGCTTTCTTT. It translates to CASSFGGGTEAFF.